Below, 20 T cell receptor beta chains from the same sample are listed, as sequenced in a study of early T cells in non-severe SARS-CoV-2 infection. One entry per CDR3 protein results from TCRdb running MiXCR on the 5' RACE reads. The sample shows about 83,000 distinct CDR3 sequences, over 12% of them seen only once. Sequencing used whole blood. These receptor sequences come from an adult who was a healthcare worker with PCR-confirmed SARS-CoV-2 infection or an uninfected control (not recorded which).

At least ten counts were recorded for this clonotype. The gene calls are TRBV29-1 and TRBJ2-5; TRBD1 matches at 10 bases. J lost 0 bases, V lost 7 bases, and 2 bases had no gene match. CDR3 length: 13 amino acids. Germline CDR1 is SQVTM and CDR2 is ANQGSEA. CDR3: CSGTGGYQETQYF. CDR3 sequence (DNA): TGCAGCGGGACAGGGGGATACCAAGAGACCCAGTACTTC.

In DNA form, the CDR3 reads TGTGCCAGCAGTTTAGTGACCTACGAGCAGTACTTC. Residues: CASSLVTYEQYF. The rearrangement links TRBV12-3 or TRBV12-4 to TRBJ2-7, with unresolved D. This CDR3 is 12 amino acids long. Trimming took 1 base from V and 2 from J, leaving 3 bases between them.

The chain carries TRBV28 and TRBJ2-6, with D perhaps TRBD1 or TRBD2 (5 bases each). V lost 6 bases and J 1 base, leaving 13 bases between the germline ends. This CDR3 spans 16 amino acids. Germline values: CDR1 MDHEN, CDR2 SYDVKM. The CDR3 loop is CASRADSGSGANVLTF. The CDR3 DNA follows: TGTGCCAGCAGAGCGGACTCAGGGTCTGGGGCCAACGTCCTGACTTTC.

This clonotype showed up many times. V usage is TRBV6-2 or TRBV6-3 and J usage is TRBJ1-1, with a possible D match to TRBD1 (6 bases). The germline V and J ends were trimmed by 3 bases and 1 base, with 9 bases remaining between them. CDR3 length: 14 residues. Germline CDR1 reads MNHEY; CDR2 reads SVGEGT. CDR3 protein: CASSYVGQNTEAFF. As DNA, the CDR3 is TGTGCCAGCAGTTATGTGGGACAGAACACTGAAGCTTTCTTT.

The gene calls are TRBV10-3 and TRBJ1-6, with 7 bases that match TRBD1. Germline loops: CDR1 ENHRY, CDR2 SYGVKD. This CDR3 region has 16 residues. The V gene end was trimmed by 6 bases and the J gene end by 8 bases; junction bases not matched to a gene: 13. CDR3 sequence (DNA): TGTGCCATCAGCCTTGGACCGGACAGGTTGGATTCACCCCTCCACTTT. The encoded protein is CAISLGPDRLDSPLHF.

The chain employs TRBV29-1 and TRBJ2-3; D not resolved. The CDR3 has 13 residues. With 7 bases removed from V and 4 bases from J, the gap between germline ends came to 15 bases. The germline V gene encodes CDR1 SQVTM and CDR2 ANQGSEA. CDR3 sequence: CSAPSFGADTQYF. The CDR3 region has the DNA TGCAGCGCCCCCTCGTTTGGGGCAGATACGCAGTATTTT.

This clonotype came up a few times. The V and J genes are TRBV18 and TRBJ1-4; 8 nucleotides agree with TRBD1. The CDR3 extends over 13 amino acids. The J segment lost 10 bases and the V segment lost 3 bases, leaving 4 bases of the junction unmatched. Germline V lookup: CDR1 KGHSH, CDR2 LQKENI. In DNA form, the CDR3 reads TGTGCCAGCTCACCTGGACAGGGCGGAAAACTGTTTTTT. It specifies CASSPGQGGKLFF.

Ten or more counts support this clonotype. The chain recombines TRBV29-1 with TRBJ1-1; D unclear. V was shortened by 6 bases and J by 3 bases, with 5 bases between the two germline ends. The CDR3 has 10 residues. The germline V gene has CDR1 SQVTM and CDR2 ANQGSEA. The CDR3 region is CSVRYTEAFF. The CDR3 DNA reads TGCAGCGTCCGTTACACTGAAGCTTTCTTT.

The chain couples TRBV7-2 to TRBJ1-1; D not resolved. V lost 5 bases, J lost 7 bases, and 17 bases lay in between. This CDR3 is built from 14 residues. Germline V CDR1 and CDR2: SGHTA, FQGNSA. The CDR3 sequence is CASSHPRPGIEAFF. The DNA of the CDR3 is TGTGCCAGCAGCCACCCTCGGCCCGGGATTGAAGCTTTCTTT. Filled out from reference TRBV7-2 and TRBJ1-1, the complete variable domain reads GAGVSQSPSNKVTEKGKDVELRCDPISGHTALYWYRQSLGQGLEFLIYFQGNSAPDKSGLPSDRFSAERTGGSVSTLTIQRTQQEDSAVYLCASSHPRPGIEAFFGQGTRLTVV.

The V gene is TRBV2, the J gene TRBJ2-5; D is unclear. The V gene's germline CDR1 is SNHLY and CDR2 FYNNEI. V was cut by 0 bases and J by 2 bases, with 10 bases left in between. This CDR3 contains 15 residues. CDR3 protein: CASSEALARQETQYF. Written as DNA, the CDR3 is TGTGCCAGCAGTGAAGCGCTGGCCAGACAAGAGACCCAGTACTTC. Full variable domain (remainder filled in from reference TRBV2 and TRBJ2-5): EPEVTQTPSHQVTQMGQEVILRCVPISNHLYFYWYRQILGQKVEFLVSFYNNEISEKSEIFDDQFSVERPDGSNFTLKIRSTKLEDSAMYFCASSEALARQETQYFGPGTRLLVL.

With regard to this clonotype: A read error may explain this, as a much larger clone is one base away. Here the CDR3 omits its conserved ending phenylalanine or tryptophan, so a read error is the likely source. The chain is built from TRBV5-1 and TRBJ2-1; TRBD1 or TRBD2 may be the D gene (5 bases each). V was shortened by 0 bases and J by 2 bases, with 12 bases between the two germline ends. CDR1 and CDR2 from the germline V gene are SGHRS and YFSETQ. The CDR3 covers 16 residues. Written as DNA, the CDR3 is TGCGCCAGCAGCTTGGGGGGGACCGCCCCCTACAATGAGCAGTTCCTC. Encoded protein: CASSLGGTAPYNEQFL.

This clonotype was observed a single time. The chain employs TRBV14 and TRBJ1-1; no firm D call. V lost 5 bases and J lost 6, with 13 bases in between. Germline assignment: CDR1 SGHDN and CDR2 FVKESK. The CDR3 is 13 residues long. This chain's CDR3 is CASSIRQDAEAFF. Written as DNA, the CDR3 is TGTGCCAGCAGCATACGCCAGGACGCTGAAGCTTTCTTT.

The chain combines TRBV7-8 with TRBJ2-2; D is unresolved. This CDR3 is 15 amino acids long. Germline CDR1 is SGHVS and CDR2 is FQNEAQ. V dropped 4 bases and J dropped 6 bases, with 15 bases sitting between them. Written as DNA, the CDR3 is TGTGCCAGCAGCTCCCTAAGGGTGAATCCCGGGGAGCTGTTTTTT. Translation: CASSSLRVNPGELFF.

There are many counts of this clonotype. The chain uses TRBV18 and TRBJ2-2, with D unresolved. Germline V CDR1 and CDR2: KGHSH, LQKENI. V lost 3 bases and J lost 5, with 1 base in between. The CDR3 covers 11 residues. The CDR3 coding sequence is TGTGCCAGCTCACCGACCGGGGAGCTGTTTTTT. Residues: CASSPTGELFF.

The CDR3 DNA reads as TGCAGTGCTGACCCCCTCTATGGCTACACCTTC. Its protein is CSADPLYGYTF. This sequence joins TRBV20-1 and TRBJ1-2, with D unresolved. The germline V gene has CDR1 DFQATT and CDR2 SNEGSKA (reference sequence). V lost 5 bases, J lost 4 bases, and 8 bases lay in between. This CDR3 spans 11 amino acids.

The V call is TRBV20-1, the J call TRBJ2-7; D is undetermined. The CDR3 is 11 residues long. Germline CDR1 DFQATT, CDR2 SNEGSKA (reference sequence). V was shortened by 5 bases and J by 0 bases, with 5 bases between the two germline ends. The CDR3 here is CSALDSYEQYF. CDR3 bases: TGCAGTGCTTTGGACTCCTACGAGCAGTACTTC.

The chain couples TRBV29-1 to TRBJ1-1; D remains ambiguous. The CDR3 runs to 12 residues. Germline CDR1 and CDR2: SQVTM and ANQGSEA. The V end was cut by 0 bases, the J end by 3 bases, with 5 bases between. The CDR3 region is CSVEERYTEAFF. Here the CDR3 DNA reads TGCAGCGTTGAAGAACGATACACTGAAGCTTTCTTT.

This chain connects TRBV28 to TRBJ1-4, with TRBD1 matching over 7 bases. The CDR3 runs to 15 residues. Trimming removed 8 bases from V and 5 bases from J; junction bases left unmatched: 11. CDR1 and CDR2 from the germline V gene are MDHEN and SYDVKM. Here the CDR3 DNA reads TGTGCCAGCTGCGTCCCCGGGACAGCAAATGAAAAACTGTTTTTT. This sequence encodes CASCVPGTANEKLFF. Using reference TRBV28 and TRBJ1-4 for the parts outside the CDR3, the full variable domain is DVKVTQSSRYLVKRTGEKVFLECVQDMDHENMFWYRQDPGLGLRLIYFSYDVKMKEKGDIPEGYSVSREKKERFSLILESASTNQTSMYLCASCVPGTANEKLFFGSGTQLSVL.

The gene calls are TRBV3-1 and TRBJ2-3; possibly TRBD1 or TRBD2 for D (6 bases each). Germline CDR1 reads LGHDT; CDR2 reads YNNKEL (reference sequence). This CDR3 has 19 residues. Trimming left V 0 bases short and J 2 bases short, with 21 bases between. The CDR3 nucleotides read TGTGCCAGCAGCCAAGATAGGGGGTCATGGCGGGGCTACACAGATACGCAGTATTTT. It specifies CASSQDRGSWRGYTDTQYF.

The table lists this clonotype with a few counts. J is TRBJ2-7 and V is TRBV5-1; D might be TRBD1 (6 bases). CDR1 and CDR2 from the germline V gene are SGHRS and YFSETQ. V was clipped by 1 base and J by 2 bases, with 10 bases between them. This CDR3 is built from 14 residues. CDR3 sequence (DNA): TGCGCCAGCAGCTTGCAGGACAGCGCCTACGAGCAGTACTTC. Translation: CASSLQDSAYEQYF.